This T cell receptor (beta chain) was sequenced during a study of OX40 agonist ivuxolimab in advanced cancers. Study observations and caveats: CD8+ T cells (on average) carried more expanded clones than CD4+ T cells. The study found among the lowest clonal expansion in partial responders at 0.1-3.0 mg/kg.

About this clone itself: Antigen specificity is unknown.

J gave up 8 bases and V 2 bases, and 7 bases lay outside the gene matches. From germline, CDR1 is MGHRA and CDR2 YSYEKL. The CDR3 has 15 residues. Using immunoSEQ multiplex PCR, the repertoire was profiled, and TCRdb retains in-frame clones only, with some absent. The sample has 60,000 to 100,000 clones; around 90% are singletons. Autoimmune disease history or systemic immunosuppression was exclusionary. The sequencing here drew on CD4+ or CD8+ T cells sorted from blood, taken in a trial of the OX40 agonist ivuxolimab. The TCR sequence derives from an adult with an advanced solid tumor such as melanoma, head and neck, liver or kidney cancer. The V gene is TRBV4-1, the J gene TRBJ2-1; 9 bases fit TRBD1. CDR3 amino acids: CASSQSGTGSHEQFF. The DNA of the CDR3 is TGCGCCAGCAGCCAATCCGGGACAGGGTCTCATGAGCAGTTCTTC.